These 32 T cell receptor beta chains came from one sample sequenced in a study of control samples from healthy donors and cancer patients. Assay: immunoSEQ multiplex PCR; the TCRdb copy retains only in-frame clones and omits some. The table records 120,000 or so clones, 75% to 95% of them present only once. Sequenced material: blood. The receptors here all came from a man aged 18 to 29 in good health.

The chain employs TRBV7-6 and TRBJ1-2, with TRBD1 as a possible D gene (5 bases). V was shortened by 3 bases and J by 2 bases, with 13 bases between the two germline ends. Germline CDR1 is SGHVS and CDR2 is FNYEAQ. The CDR3 length is 15 residues. CDR3 bases: TGTGCCAGCAGCTTGGGATCCGGGACCAACTATGGCTACACCTTC. Protein sequence: CASSLGSGTNYGYTF.

The chain carries TRBV25-1 and TRBJ2-7; 11 bases match TRBD2. Germline CDR1 MGHDK, CDR2 SYGVNS. This CDR3 has 16 residues. The V and J ends lost 1 base and 2 bases, in that order; junction bases with no gene match: 4. CDR3 in DNA: TGTGCCAGCAGTGAATGGCTAGCGGGAGGCCCCTACGAGCAGTACGTC. Protein sequence: CASSEWLAGGPYEQYV.

This clone was counted between two and nine times. The chain carries TRBV7-9 and TRBJ1-2, with a tentative D call TRBD1 (6 bases). V was pared by 5 bases and J by 3 bases, with 13 bases between. CDR3 length equals 14 residues. CDR1 SEHNR and CDR2 FQNEAQ come from the germline V gene (reference sequence). The CDR3 is CASSEGGRDYGYTF. The CDR3 DNA reads TGTGCCAGCAGCGAAGGGGGAAGGGACTATGGCTACACCTTC.

J is TRBJ2-1 and V is TRBV29-1; TRBD2 matches at 7 bases. CDR3 length equals 11 residues. Germline CDR1 reads SQVTM; CDR2 reads ANQGSEA. V gave up 8 bases and J gave up 10 bases; unmatched junction bases: 8. Here the CDR3 reads CSPRLRGEQFF. CDR3 nucleotide sequence: TGCAGCCCCCGGCTGCGGGGGGAGCAGTTCTTC.

V and J are TRBV11-2 and TRBJ1-1, with a possible D match to TRBD1 (5 bases). The V gene's germline CDR1 is SGHAT and CDR2 FQNNGV. This CDR3 comprises 15 residues. V shed 5 bases and J shed 4 bases, with 17 bases lying between them. The CDR3 region has the DNA TGTGCCAGCAGCCTGGGCCTGCAGGGTGGCACTGAAGCTTTCTTT. It yields the protein CASSLGLQGGTEAFF.

The chain combines TRBV29-1 with TRBJ2-7, with D possibly being TRBD1 (6 bases). The CDR3 covers 11 residues. Trimming shortened V by 3 bases and J by 3 bases, and 6 bases separated the two germline ends. CDR1 and CDR2 (germline): SQVTM, ANQGSEA. In DNA form, the CDR3 reads TGCAGCGTTGAGGACAGCTACGAGCAGTACTTC. Its protein is CSVEDSYEQYF.

J is TRBJ2-2 and V is TRBV6-6; 9 nucleotides line up with TRBD1. Germline CDR1 and CDR2: MNHNY and SVGAGI (reference sequence). There are 16 residues in the CDR3. The J segment lost 5 bases and the V segment lost 2 bases, leaving 6 bases of the junction unmatched. CDR3 sequence reads: CASSYDGQGWTGELFF. The CDR3 nucleotides read TGTGCCAGCAGTTACGACGGACAGGGGTGGACCGGGGAGCTGTTTTTT.

The V call is TRBV7-9, the J call TRBJ2-1, with D uncertain. Germline values: CDR1 SEHNR, CDR2 FQNEAQ (reference sequence). The CDR3 has 16 residues. V lost 5 bases, J lost 3 bases, and 17 bases lay in between. DNA of the CDR3: TGTGCCAGCAGCCTCCTCATGGCAAAGGGCTACAATGAGCAGTTCTTC. Translating gives CASSLLMAKGYNEQFF.

V usage is TRBV19 and J usage is TRBJ1-3; unclear D gene. With 8 bases removed from V and 5 bases from J, the gap between germline ends came to 7 bases. CDR1 and CDR2 from the germline V gene are LNHDA and SQIVND (reference sequence). The length of the CDR3 is 11 residues. The CDR3 sequence is CASVLRNTIYF. Written as DNA, the CDR3 is TGTGCCAGTGTGTTAAGAAACACCATATATTTT.

This clone appeared a single time. The chain recombines TRBV12-3 or TRBV12-4 with TRBJ1-5, with unresolved D. Between the trimmed V and J ends, which lost 5 bases and 0 bases, there was a span of 5 bases. This CDR3 is 13 amino acids long. CDR3 residues: CASSDGSNQPQHF. For the CDR3, the DNA is TGTGCCAGCAGTGACGGTAGCAATCAGCCCCAGCATTTT.

The rearrangement uses TRBV27 and TRBJ2-2; D gene ambiguous. Trimming removed 1 base at V and 5 bases at J, with 8 bases between. The CDR3 runs 14 residues. CDR1 and CDR2 (germline): MNHEY, SMNVEV (reference sequence). This CDR3 reads CASSLLVLTGELFF. The CDR3 DNA follows: TGTGCCAGCAGTTTATTGGTCTTGACCGGGGAGCTGTTTTTT.

The chain combines TRBV11-3 with TRBJ1-4, with 12 nucleotides matching TRBD1. Germline lookup yields CDR1 SGHNT and CDR2 YENEEA. The CDR3 runs 19 residues. Germline trimming cut 5 bases from V and 1 base from J; bases unmatched to any gene: 11. CDR3 sequence (DNA): TGTGCCAGCAGCGACCGGGACAGGGGGCGAGTAGGAACTAATGAAAAACTGTTTTTT. It encodes CASSDRDRGRVGTNEKLFF.

The chain is built from TRBV7-3 and TRBJ1-2; a possible D gene is TRBD1 (6 bases). Trimming pared 4 bases from V and 8 bases from J, leaving 14 bases between. This CDR3 region has 13 residues. Germline CDR1 SGHTA, CDR2 FQGTGA. The CDR3 DNA follows: TGTGCCAGCAGCTGCTGGGGGGGCCACGGCTACACCTTC. Its translation is CASSCWGGHGYTF.

V is TRBV6-5 and J is TRBJ2-2; D possibly corresponds to TRBD1 (8 bases). The V and J ends lost 8 bases and 3 bases respectively, with 13 bases between them. The V gene's germline CDR1 is MNHEY and CDR2 SVGAGI. The CDR3 runs to 14 residues. CDR3 loop: CASDTGGDTGELFF. CDR3 in DNA: TGTGCCAGCGATACAGGGGGGGACACCGGGGAGCTGTTTTTT.

This chain links TRBV5-1 with TRBJ1-5, with D unclear. The CDR3 covers 15 residues. Deletions cut 2 bases from V and 2 bases from J, with 11 bases between. The germline V gene has CDR1 SGHRS and CDR2 YFSETQ. The CDR3 loop reads CASSLTPFGNQPQHF. The DNA of the CDR3 is TGCGCCAGCAGCTTAACGCCCTTCGGCAATCAGCCCCAGCATTTT.

The chain carries TRBV9 and TRBJ2-3; 14 bases fit TRBD2. Trimming cost V 3 bases and J 7 bases; bases outside gene matches: 4. The CDR3 length is 15 residues. Germline V gene sequence: CDR1 SGDLS, CDR2 YYNGEE. CDR3 coding DNA: TGTGCCAGCAGCGGGAGGACTAGCGGGGGGTATACGCAGTATTTT. This encodes CASSGRTSGGYTQYF. The full variable domain, with the rest looked up from reference TRBV9 and TRBJ2-3, is DSGVTQTPKHLITATGQRVTLRCSPRSGDLSVYWYQQSLDQGLQFLIQYYNGEERAKGNILERFSAQQFPDLHSELNLSSLELGDSALYFCASSGRTSGGYTQYFGPGTRLTVL.

The V gene is TRBV15, the J gene TRBJ1-6; D unresolved. Germline CDR1 and CDR2: LNHNV and YYDKDF (reference sequence). The CDR3 contains 12 residues. V lost 0 bases and J lost 14, with 8 bases in between. This CDR3 reads CATSRDISALHF. The CDR3 DNA reads TGTGCCACCAGCAGAGATATTTCGGCCCTCCACTTT. Full variable domain (remainder filled in from reference TRBV15 and TRBJ1-6): DAMVIQNPRYQVTQFGKPVTLSCSQTLNHNVMYWYQQKSSQAPKLLFHYYDKDFNNEADTPDNFQSRRPNTSFCFLDIRSPGLGDTAMYLCATSRDISALHFGNGTRLTVT.

The chain links TRBV25-1 to TRBJ2-5; a possible D gene is TRBD1 (6 bases). The CDR3 consists of 16 residues. From germline, CDR1 is MGHDK and CDR2 SYGVNS. The V and J ends lost 0 bases and 1 base respectively, with 12 bases between them. The CDR3 here is CASSEYGRGSQETQYF. The CDR3 DNA reads as TGTGCCAGCAGTGAATATGGCAGGGGATCCCAAGAGACCCAGTACTTC.

The chain links TRBV6-5 to TRBJ2-7; no firm D call. V lost 7 bases and J 2 bases, leaving 6 bases between the germline ends. Germline V lookup: CDR1 MNHEY, CDR2 SVGAGI. This CDR3 has 11 residues. The CDR3 here is CASTKAYEQYF. DNA for the CDR3: TGTGCCAGCACTAAAGCCTACGAGCAGTACTTC.

The V gene is TRBV7-9, the J gene TRBJ2-7; the match to TRBD2 covers 11 bases. The V gene's germline CDR1 is SEHNR and CDR2 FQNEAQ (reference sequence). V lost 5 bases and J lost 1; bases outside the gene matches: 4. The CDR3 runs 15 residues. The CDR3 DNA is TGTGCCAGCAGCCCGACTAGCGGGGTGTCCTACGAGCAGTACTTC. Translation: CASSPTSGVSYEQYF.

The V and J genes are TRBV29-1 and TRBJ2-2; no clear D gene. V lost 1 base to trimming and J lost 1 base, with 4 bases between them. The CDR3 is 13 amino acids. The germline CDR1 and CDR2 sequences are SQVTM and ANQGSEA. The CDR3 region is CSVEGLNTGELFF. CDR3 bases: TGCAGCGTTGAAGGATTGAACACCGGGGAGCTGTTTTTT.

CDR3 amino acids: CASAGRNQPQHF. CDR3 coding DNA: TGTGCCAGCGCTGGGCGCAATCAGCCCCAGCATTTT. This rearrangement joins TRBV7-2 to TRBJ1-5, with D uncertain. Germline V gene lookup returns CDR1 SGHTA and CDR2 FQGNSA. The V gene lost 8 bases and the J gene lost 2 bases, with 7 bases spanning the gap. The CDR3 runs to 12 residues.

The J gene is TRBJ2-5, the V gene TRBV12-3 or TRBV12-4; D is unclear. This CDR3 is built from 13 residues. V lost 2 bases, J lost 5 bases, and 9 bases lay in between. The CDR3 loop is CASSLTAWETQYF. In DNA, the CDR3 is TGTGCCAGCAGTTTAACTGCCTGGGAGACCCAGTACTTC.

This clone was counted a few times. The chain couples TRBV30 to TRBJ1-1; TRBD1 aligns across 7 bases. Germline V CDR1 and CDR2: GTSNPN, SVGIG (reference sequence). J gave up 0 bases and V 4 bases, and 2 bases lay outside the gene matches. CDR3 length equals 13 residues. The CDR3 nucleotides are TGTGCCTGGACAGGGGGGTTGAACACTGAAGCTTTCTTT. It yields the protein CAWTGGLNTEAFF.

This clone was seen a single time. This sequence joins TRBV30 and TRBJ2-1; 10 bases are a match to TRBD2. There are 16 residues in the CDR3. Germline CDR1 GTSNPN, CDR2 SVGIG (reference sequence). J was trimmed by 5 bases and V by 1 base; bases with no gene match: 8. Here the CDR3 DNA reads TGTGCCTGGAGTGGGGCTACTAGCGGGGTGAACAATGAGCAGTTCTTC. Amino acids: CAWSGATSGVNNEQFF.

V is TRBV12-3 or TRBV12-4 and J is TRBJ2-5; D gene ambiguous. This CDR3 is built from 13 residues. V lost 5 bases and J 4 bases, leaving 11 bases between the germline ends. The CDR3 region has the DNA TGTGCCAGCAGTCTAGACCCGGGAGAGACCCAGTACTTC. Translation gives CASSLDPGETQYF.

The chain couples TRBV2 to TRBJ2-1, with D perhaps TRBD2 (7 bases). Germline CDR1 SNHLY, CDR2 FYNNEI. CDR3 size: 14 residues. V lost 7 bases and J 6 bases, leaving 16 bases between the germline ends. The CDR3 reads CASKGGGAVNEQFF. The DNA for the CDR3 is TGTGCCAGCAAAGGAGGGGGGGCTGTCAATGAGCAGTTCTTC.

V and J are TRBV6-5 and TRBJ1-2; 8 bases match TRBD1. CDR1 is MNHEY and CDR2 is SVGAGI in the germline V gene. J was trimmed by 4 bases and V by 5 bases; bases with no gene match: 3. The CDR3 has 13 residues. The CDR3 region has the DNA TGTGCCAGCAGTCAACAGGGGGGCTATGGCTACACCTTC. It specifies CASSQQGGYGYTF.

The rearrangement joins TRBV7-2 to TRBJ2-2, with a tentative D call TRBD1 (6 bases). CDR3 size: 16 residues. Trimming took 5 bases from V and 1 from J, leaving 14 bases between them. Germline CDR1 and CDR2: SGHTA and FQGNSA. The CDR3 here is CASSPQGTRNTGELFF. The CDR3 nucleotides read TGTGCCAGCAGCCCCCAGGGGACACGGAACACCGGGGAGCTGTTTTTT. The full variable domain, completed using reference TRBV7-2 and TRBJ2-2, is GAGVSQSPSNKVTEKGKDVELRCDPISGHTALYWYRQSLGQGLEFLIYFQGNSAPDKSGLPSDRFSAERTGGSVSTLTIQRTQQEDSAVYLCASSPQGTRNTGELFFGEGSRLTVL.

V gene TRBV30 combines with J gene TRBJ1-3; D might be TRBD1 (5 bases). This CDR3 contains 15 residues. Germline V gene sequence: CDR1 GTSNPN, CDR2 SVGIG (reference sequence). The V end was cut by 1 base, the J end by 3 bases, with 13 bases between. CDR3 nucleotide sequence: TGTGCCTGGAGTGATACAGGCGAGGGTGGAAACACCATATATTTT. It specifies CAWSDTGEGGNTIYF.

CDR3 in amino acids: CASSLQEYEQYF. DNA of the CDR3: TGTGCCAGCAGCTTACAGGAATACGAGCAGTACTTC. The chain joins TRBV7-9 to TRBJ2-7; no clear D gene. The V gene's germline CDR1 is SEHNR and CDR2 FQNEAQ (reference sequence). Trimming cost V 2 bases and J 4 bases, with 6 bases left between them. This CDR3 contains 12 residues.

The rearrangement joins TRBV20-1 to TRBJ1-2; D remains ambiguous. V gave up 3 bases and J gave up 7 bases, with 9 bases separating them. The CDR3 is 11 residues long. The V gene's germline CDR1 is DFQATT and CDR2 SNEGSKA (reference sequence). This CDR3 is CSARGIPGYTF. The CDR3 DNA reads TGCAGTGCTAGGGGTATACCTGGCTACACCTTC.